This TCR beta chain came from a study of TIL therapy for anti-PD-1-resistant metastatic lung cancer. The germline V gene has CDR1 SEHNR and CDR2 FQNEAQ (reference sequence). V dropped 1 base and J dropped 2 bases, with 15 bases sitting between them. The CDR3 sequence is 16 residues long. The libraries were made with immunoSEQ v3. This table comes from immunoSEQ multiplex PCR, and its TCRdb copy is limited to in-frame clones, with some not included. Of roughly 7,000 clones listed, 50% to 70% are singletons. Time point noted: pre-treatment sample, taken before nivolumab and TIL therapy. Pleural nodules or supraclavicular lymph nodes made up most of the excised metastases sampled.

This chain links TRBV7-9 with TRBJ2-7, with D possibly matching TRBD1 (6 bases). This specimen was tumor tissue, taken at baseline. This TCR was recovered from a person between 25 and 79 years old with non-small cell lung cancer. The CDR3 DNA follows: TGTGCCAGCAGCTTAGGGGGGACACCCTCGGCCTACGAGCAGTACTTC. Its translation: CASSLGGTPSAYEQYF.